This section outlines one T cell receptor (beta chain) sequence together with its context. The data stem from a study of cytomegalovirus exposure and HLA in healthy donors. Germline lookup yields CDR1 SNHLY and CDR2 FYNNEI. Trimming shortened V by 7 bases and J by 10 bases, and 19 bases separated the two germline ends. The CDR3 spans 13 residues. The table came from immunoSEQ multiplex PCR; TCRdb's copy has only in-frame clones and leaves some out. The sample has about 150,000 clones; approximately 94% are singletons. The sequencing input was PBMCs. The receptor's source is a man between 18 and 35 years old in good health and CMV-seropositive. The rearrangement uses TRBV2 and TRBJ1-2; the D gene is possibly TRBD1 (5 bases). This chain's CDR3 is CASTRTQPRNYTF. CDR3 coding DNA: TGTGCCAGCACCCGGACACAACCTCGTAACTACACCTTC.